This T cell receptor beta chain emerged from a study of blood T cell repertoires in COVID-19. The overall study: PBMCs, B-cell-depleted T cells, or T cells provided the cDNA or gDNA that made up the material.

V dropped 2 bases and J dropped 2 bases, with 7 bases sitting between them. The CDR3 runs to 13 residues. Looked up from germline, CDR1 is SGHNT and CDR2 is YYREEE (reference sequence). Authors' data handling: From reference gene primer amplification, estimates of nucleated cell counts were derived. Generated by immunoSEQ multiplex PCR, the TCRdb table keeps only in-frame clones and is missing some. That table gives V, J and clone size, and the DNA gave D and trimming. The sample contains about 190,000 clones, about 85% of which appear only once. The TCR was taken from a man in his sixties with active or convalescent COVID-19. Sequencing input: peripheral blood. The chain joins TRBV5-4 to TRBJ2-5, with no clear D. The CDR3 DNA is TGTGCCAGCAGCTTTCGCCAGCAAGAGACCCAGTACTTC. The encoded protein is CASSFRQQETQYF.